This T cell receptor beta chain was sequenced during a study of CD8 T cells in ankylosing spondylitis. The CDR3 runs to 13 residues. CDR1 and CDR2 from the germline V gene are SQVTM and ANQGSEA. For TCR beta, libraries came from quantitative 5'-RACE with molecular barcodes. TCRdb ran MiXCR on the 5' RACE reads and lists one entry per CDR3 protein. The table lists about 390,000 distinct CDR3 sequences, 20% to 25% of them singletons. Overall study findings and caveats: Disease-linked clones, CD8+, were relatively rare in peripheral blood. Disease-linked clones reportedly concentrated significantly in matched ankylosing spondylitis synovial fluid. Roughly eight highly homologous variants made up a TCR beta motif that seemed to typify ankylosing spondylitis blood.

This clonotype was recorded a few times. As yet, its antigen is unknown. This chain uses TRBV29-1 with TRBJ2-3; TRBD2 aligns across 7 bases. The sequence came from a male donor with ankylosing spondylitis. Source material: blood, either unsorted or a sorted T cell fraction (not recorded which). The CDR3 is CSGGGGVTDTQYF. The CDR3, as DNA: TGCAGTGGGGGGGGTGGGGTCACAGATACGCAGTATTTT.